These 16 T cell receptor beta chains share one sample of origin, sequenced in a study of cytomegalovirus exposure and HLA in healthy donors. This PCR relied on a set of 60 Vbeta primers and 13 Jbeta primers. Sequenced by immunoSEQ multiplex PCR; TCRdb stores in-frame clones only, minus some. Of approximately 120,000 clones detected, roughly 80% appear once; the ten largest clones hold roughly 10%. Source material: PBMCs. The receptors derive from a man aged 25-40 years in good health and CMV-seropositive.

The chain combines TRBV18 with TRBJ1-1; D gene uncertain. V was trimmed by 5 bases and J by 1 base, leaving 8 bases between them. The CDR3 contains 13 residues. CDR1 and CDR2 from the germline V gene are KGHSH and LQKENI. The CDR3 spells CASSNIRNTEAFF. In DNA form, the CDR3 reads TGTGCCAGCTCAAATATCAGGAACACTGAAGCTTTCTTT.

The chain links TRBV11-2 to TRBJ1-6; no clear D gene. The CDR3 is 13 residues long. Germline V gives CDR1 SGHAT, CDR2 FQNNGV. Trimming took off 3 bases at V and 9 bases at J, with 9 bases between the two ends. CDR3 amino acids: CASSFERSSPLHF. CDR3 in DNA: TGTGCCAGCAGCTTTGAGAGGTCTTCACCCCTCCACTTT.

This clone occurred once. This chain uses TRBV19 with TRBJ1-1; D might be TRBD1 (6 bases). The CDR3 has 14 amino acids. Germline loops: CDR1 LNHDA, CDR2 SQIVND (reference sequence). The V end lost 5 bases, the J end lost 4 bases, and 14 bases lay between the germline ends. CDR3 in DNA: TGTGCCAGTAGTCCGGGGGGAGGGGGCACTGAAGCTTTCTTT. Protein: CASSPGGGGTEAFF. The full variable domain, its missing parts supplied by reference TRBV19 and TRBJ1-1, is DGGITQSPKYLFRKEGQNVTLSCEQNLNHDAMYWYRQDPGQGLRLIYYSQIVNDFQKGDIAEGYSVSREKKESFPLTVTSAQKNPTAFYLCASSPGGGGTEAFFGQGTRLTVV.

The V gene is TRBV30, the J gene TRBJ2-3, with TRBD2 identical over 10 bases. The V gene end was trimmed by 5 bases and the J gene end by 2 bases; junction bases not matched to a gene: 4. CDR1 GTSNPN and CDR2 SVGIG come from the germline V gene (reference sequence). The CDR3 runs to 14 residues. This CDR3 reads CAWDLAGATDTQYF. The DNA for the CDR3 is TGTGCCTGGGACCTAGCGGGAGCCACAGATACGCAGTATTTT.

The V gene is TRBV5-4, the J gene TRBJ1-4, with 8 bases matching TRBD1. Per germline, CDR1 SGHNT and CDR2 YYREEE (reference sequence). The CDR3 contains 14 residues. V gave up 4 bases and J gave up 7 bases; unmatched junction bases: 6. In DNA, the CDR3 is TGTGCCAGCAGCAAGCAGGGGGCGGTTGAAAAACTGTTTTTT. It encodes CASSKQGAVEKLFF.

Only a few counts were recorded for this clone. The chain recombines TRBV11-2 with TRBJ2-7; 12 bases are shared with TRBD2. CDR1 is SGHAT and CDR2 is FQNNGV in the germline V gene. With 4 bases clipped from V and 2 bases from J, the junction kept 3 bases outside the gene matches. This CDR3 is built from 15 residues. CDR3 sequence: CASSSRLAGAYEQYF. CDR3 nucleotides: TGTGCCAGCAGCTCCAGACTAGCGGGAGCCTACGAGCAGTACTTC.

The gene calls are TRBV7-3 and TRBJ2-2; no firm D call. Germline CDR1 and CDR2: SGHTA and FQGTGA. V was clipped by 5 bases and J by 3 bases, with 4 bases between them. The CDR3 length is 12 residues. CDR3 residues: CASSLHTGELFF. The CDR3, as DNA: TGTGCCAGCAGCCTTCACACCGGGGAGCTGTTTTTT.

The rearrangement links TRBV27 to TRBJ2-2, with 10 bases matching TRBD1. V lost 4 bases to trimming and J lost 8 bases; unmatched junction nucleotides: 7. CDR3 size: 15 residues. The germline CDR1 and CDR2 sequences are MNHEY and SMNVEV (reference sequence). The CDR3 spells CASSYGQGVPGELFF. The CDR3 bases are TGTGCCAGCAGTTATGGACAGGGGGTACCGGGGGAGCTGTTTTTT.

CDR3 in DNA: TGTGCCAGTAGTTCGTCCGGTTCCGAAGCTTTCTTT. This translates into CASSSSGSEAFF. The chain employs TRBV19 and TRBJ1-1; unclear D gene. The length of the CDR3 is 12 residues. The V gene's germline CDR1 is LNHDA and CDR2 SQIVND (reference sequence). V was trimmed by 5 bases and J by 8 bases, leaving 12 bases between them.

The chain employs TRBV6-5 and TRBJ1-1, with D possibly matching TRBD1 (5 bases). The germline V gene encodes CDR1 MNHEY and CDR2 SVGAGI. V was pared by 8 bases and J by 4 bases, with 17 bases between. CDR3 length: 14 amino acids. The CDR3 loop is CASGRGGSGTEAFF. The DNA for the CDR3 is TGTGCCAGCGGCCGGGGGGGGTCGGGCACTGAAGCTTTCTTT.

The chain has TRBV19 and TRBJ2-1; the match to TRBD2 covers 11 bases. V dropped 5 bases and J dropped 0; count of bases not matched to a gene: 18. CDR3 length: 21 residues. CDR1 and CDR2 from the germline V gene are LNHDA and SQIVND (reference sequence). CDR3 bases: TGTGCCAGTAGTGCCATTTCCGGGACTAGCGGCTGGATTAGCTCCTACAATGAGCAGTTCTTC. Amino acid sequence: CASSAISGTSGWISSYNEQFF.

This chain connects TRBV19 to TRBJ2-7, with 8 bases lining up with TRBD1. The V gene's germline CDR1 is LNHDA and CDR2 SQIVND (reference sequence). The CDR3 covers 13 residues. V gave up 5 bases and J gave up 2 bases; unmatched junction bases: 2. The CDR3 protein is CASSVTGAYEQYF. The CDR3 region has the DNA TGTGCCAGTAGTGTGACAGGGGCCTACGAGCAGTACTTC.

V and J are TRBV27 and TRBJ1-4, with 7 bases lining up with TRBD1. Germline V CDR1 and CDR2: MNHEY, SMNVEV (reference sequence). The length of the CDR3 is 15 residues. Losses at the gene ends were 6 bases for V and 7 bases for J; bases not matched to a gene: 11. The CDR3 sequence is CASSNRGPAFEKLFF. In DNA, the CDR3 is TGTGCCAGCAGCAACAGGGGACCCGCTTTTGAAAAACTGTTTTTT.

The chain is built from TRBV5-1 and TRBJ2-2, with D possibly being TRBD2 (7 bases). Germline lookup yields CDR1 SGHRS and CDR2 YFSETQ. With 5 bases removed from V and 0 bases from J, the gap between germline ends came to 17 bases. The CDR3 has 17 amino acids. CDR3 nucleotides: TGCGCCAGCAGGTTTCCTGGGGGGGCACCGAACACCGGGGAGCTGTTTTTT. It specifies CASRFPGGAPNTGELFF.

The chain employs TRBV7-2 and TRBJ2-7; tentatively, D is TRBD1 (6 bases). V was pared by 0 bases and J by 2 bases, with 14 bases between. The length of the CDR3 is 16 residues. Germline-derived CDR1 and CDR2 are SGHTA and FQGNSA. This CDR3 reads CASSLAGTTGPYEQYF. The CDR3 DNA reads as TGTGCCAGCAGCTTAGCGGGTACGACAGGTCCCTACGAGCAGTACTTC.

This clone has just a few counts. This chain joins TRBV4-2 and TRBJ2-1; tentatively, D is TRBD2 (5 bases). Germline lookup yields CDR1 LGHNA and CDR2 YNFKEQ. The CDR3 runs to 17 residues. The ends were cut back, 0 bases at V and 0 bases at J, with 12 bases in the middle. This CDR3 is CASSQEGGSSSYNEQFF. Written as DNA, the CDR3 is TGTGCCAGCAGCCAAGAGGGCGGGTCCAGCTCCTACAATGAGCAGTTCTTC.